This section outlines one TCR beta chain sequence together with its context. The sample is drawn from a study of blood T cell repertoires in COVID-19. The study assigned cohorts using participant-reported clinical history. Profiled with immunoSEQ multiplex PCR; TCRdb holds only in-frame clones, not every one. The sample lists roughly 240,000 clones; approximately 90% were seen once. The sequence came from a man aged 45-65 years who had been exposed to COVID-19. Source material: PBMCs or T cells enriched from blood (not recorded which).

For the CDR3, the DNA is TGTGCCAGCAGAGTTACCCCGACAGGGGTTAAGACCCAGTACTTC. It translates to CASRVTPTGVKTQYF. This rearrangement joins TRBV6-5 to TRBJ2-5, with 8 nucleotides matching TRBD1. The length of the CDR3 is 15 residues. The V and J ends lost 6 bases and 6 bases, in that order; junction bases with no gene match: 12. The germline V gene has CDR1 MNHEY and CDR2 SVGAGI.